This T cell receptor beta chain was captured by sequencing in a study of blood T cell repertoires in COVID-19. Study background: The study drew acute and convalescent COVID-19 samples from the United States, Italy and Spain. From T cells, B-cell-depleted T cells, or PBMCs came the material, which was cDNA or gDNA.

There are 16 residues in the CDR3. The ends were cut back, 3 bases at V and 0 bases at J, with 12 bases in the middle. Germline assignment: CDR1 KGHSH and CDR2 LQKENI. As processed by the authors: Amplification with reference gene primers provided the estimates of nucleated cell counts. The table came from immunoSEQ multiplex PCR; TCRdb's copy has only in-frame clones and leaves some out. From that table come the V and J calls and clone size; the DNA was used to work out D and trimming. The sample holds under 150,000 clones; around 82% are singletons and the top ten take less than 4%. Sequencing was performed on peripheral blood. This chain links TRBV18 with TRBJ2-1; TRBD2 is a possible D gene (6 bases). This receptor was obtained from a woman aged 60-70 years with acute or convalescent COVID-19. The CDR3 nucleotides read TGTGCCAGCTCACCCCCGGGACTCAGCTCCTACAATGAGCAGTTCTTC. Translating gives CASSPPGLSSYNEQFF. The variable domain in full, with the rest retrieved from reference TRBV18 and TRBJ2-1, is NAGVMQNPRHLVRRRGQEARLRCSPMKGHSHVYWYRQLPEEGLKFMVYLQKENIIDESGMPKERFSAEFPKEGPSILRIQQVVRGDSAAYFCASSPPGLSSYNEQFFGPGTRLTVL.